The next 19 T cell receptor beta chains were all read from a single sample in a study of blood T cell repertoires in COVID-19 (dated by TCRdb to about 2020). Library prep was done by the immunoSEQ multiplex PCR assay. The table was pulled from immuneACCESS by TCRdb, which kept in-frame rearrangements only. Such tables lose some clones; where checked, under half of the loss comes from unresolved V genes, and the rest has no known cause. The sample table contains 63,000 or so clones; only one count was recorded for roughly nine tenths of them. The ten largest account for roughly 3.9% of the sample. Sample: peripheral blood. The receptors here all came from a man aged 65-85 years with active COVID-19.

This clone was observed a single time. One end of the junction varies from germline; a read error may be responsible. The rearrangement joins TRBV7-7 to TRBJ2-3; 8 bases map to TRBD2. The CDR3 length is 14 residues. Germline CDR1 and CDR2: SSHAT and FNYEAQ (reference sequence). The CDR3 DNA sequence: TGTGCTAGCAGCTTAGCGGGACTCCTAGATACGCAGTATTTT. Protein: CASSLAGLLDTQYF.

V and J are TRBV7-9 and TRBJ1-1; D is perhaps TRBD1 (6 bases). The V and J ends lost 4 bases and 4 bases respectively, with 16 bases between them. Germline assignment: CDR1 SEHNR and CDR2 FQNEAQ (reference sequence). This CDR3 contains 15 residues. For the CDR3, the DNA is TGTGCCAGCAGCTCTGCGGGGGGGCTGGGCACTGAAGCTTTCTTT. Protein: CASSSAGGLGTEAFF.

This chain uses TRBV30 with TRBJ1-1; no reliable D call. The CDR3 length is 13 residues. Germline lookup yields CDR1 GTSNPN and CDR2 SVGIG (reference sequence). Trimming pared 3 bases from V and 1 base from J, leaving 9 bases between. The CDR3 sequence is CAWSLAANTEAFF. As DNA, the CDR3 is TGTGCCTGGAGCTTGGCCGCGAACACTGAAGCTTTCTTT.

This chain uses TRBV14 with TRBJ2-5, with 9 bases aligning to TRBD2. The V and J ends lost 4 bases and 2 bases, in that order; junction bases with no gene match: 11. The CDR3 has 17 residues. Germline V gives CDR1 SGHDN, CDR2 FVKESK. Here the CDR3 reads CASSPRSGLAQQETQYF. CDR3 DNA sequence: TGTGCCAGCAGCCCCAGGTCGGGACTAGCCCAACAAGAGACCCAGTACTTC. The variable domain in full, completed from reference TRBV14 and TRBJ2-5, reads EAGVTQFPSHSVIEKGQTVTLRCDPISGHDNLYWYRRVMGKEIKFLLHFVKESKQDESGMPNNRFLAERTGGTYSTLKVQPAELEDSGVYFCASSPRSGLAQQETQYFGPGTRLLVL.

CDR3 nucleotide sequence: TGTGCCAGCAGCCCCGGCACCAGGAGCACAGATACGCAGTATTTT. As protein: CASSPGTRSTDTQYF. This sequence joins TRBV14 and TRBJ2-3; the D is unclear. Germline lookup yields CDR1 SGHDN and CDR2 FVKESK. Deletions cut 4 bases from V and 0 bases from J, with 11 bases between. The CDR3 is 15 residues long.

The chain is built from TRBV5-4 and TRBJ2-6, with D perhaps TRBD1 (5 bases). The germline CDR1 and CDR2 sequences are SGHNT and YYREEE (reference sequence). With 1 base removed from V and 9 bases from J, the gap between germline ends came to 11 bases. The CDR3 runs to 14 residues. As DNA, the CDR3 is TGTGCCAGCAGCTTGAAACAGGAAGTCAACGTCCTGACTTTC. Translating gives CASSLKQEVNVLTF. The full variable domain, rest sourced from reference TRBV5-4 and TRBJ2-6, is ETGVTQSPTHLIKTRGQQVTLRCSSQSGHNTVSWYQQALGQGPQFIFQYYREEENGRGNFPPRFSGLQFPNYSSELNVNALELDDSALYLCASSLKQEVNVLTFGAGSRLTVL.

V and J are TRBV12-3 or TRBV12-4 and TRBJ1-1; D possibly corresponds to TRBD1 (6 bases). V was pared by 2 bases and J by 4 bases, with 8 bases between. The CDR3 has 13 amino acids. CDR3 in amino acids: CASSLQGPTEAFF. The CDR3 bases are TGTGCCAGCAGTTTACAGGGGCCCACTGAAGCTTTCTTT.

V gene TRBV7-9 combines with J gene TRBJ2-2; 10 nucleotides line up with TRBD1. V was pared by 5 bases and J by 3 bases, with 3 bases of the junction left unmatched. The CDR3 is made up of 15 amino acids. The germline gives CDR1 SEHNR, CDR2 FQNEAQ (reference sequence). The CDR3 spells CASSPGQGDTGELFF. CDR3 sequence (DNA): TGTGCCAGCAGCCCCGGACAGGGGGACACCGGGGAGCTGTTTTTT.

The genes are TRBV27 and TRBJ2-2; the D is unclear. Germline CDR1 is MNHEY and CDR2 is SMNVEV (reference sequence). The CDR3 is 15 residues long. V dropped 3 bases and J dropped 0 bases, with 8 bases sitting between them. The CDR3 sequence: CASSFMAANTGELFF. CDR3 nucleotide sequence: TGTGCCAGCAGTTTTATGGCAGCGAACACCGGGGAGCTGTTTTTT.

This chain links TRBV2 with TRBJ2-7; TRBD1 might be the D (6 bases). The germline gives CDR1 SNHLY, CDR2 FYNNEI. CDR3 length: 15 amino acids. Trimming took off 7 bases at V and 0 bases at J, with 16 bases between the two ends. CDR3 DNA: TGTGCCAGCAACAGGGACGCAGCGAGCTCCTACGAGCAGTACTTC. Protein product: CASNRDAASSYEQYF. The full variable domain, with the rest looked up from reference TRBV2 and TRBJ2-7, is EPEVTQTPSHQVTQMGQEVILRCVPISNHLYFYWYRQILGQKVEFLVSFYNNEISEKSEIFDDQFSVERPDGSNFTLKIRSTKLEDSAMYFCASNRDAASSYEQYFGPGTRLTVT.

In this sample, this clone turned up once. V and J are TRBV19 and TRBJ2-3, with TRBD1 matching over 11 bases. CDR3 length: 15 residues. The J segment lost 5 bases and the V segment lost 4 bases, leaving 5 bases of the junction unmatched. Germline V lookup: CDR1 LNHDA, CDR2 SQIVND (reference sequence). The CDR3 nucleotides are TGTGCCAGTAGTACCGGACAGGGGGCTGGAGATACGCAGTATTTT. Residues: CASSTGQGAGDTQYF.

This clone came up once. This CDR3 reads CASSQYGPGGAYEQYF. CDR3 coding DNA: TGTGCCAGCAGCCAATACGGCCCGGGGGGAGCCTACGAGCAGTACTTC. V usage is TRBV14 and J usage is TRBJ2-7; the match to TRBD2 covers 7 bases. In germline, CDR1 is SGHDN, CDR2 FVKESK. The CDR3 covers 16 residues. Unmatched junction bases numbered 9, after V lost 2 bases and J lost 2 bases. Variable domain in full (rest from reference TRBV14 and TRBJ2-7): EAGVTQFPSHSVIEKGQTVTLRCDPISGHDNLYWYRRVMGKEIKFLLHFVKESKQDESGMPNNRFLAERTGGTYSTLKVQPAELEDSGVYFCASSQYGPGGAYEQYFGPGTRLTVT.

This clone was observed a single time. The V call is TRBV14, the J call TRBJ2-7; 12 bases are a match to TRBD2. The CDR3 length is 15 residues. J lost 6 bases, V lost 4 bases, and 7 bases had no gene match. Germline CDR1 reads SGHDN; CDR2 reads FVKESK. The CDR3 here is CASSLRTSGMGEQYF. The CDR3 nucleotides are TGTGCCAGCAGCCTCCGGACTAGCGGGATGGGCGAGCAGTACTTC.

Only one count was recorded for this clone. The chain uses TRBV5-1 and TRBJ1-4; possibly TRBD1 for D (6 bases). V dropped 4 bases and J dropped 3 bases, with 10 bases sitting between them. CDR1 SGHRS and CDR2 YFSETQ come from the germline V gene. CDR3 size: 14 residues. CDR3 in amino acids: CASSQGHPNEKLFF. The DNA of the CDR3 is TGCGCCAGCAGCCAGGGACACCCTAATGAAAAACTGTTTTTT.

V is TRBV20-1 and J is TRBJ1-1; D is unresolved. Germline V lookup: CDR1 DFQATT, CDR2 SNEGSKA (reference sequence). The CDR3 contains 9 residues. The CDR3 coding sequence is TGCAGCCCCATGACCGGGGCTTTCTTT. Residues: CSPMTGAFF.

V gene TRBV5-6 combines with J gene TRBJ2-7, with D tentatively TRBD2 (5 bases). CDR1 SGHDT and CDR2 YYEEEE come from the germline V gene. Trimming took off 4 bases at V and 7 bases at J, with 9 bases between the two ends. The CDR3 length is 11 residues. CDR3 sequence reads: CASSQTGEQYF. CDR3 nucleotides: TGTGCCAGCAGCCAAACGGGGGAGCAGTACTTC. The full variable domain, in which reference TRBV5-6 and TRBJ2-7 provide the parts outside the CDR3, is DAGVTQSPTHLIKTRGQQVTLRCSPKSGHDTVSWYQQALGQGPQFIFQYYEEEERQRGNFPDRFSGHQFPNYSSELNVNALLLGDSALYLCASSQTGEQYFGPGTRLTVT.

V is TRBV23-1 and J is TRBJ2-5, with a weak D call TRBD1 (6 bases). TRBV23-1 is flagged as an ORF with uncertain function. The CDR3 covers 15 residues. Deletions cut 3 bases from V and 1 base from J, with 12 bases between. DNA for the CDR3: TGCGCCAGCAGTCACAGGGGACCACCCCAAGAGACCCAGTACTTC. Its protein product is CASSHRGPPQETQYF.

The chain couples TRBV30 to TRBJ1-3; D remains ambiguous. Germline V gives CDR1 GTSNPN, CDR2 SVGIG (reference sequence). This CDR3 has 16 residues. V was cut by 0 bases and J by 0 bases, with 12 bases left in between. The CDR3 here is CAWSVGRPSSGNTIYF. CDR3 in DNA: TGTGCCTGGAGTGTCGGCAGGCCCAGCTCTGGAAACACCATATATTTT.

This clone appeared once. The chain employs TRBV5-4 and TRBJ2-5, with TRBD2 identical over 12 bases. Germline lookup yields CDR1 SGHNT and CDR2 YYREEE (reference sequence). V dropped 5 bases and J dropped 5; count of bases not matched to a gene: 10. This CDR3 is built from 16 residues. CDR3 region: CASRPLAGGGGETQYF. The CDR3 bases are TGTGCCAGCAGACCCCTAGCGGGAGGGGGAGGGGAGACCCAGTACTTC.